The clone carrying this T cell receptor (beta chain) was recorded at least ten times. V lost 6 bases and J lost 6; bases outside the gene matches: 4. Germline V gene sequence: CDR1 MNHEY, CDR2 SVGAGI. CDR3 length: 13 amino acids. This sample was taken from a study of T-cell reconstitution after alpha-beta-depleted transplantation in children. Unique molecular identifiers featured in how the TCRbeta library was prepared. TCRdb itself ran the PCR reads through MiXCR, one entry per CDR3 protein. The table lists under 450,000 distinct CDR3 sequences, about an eighth of them singletons. The receptor was derived from a human donor who donated a stem cell graft to a child with Fanconi anemia. The specimen was PBMCs, collected from the stem cell graft. The chain is built from TRBV6-5 and TRBJ1-1, with TRBD1 matching over 10 bases. The CDR3 is CASRSTGGPEAFF. The CDR3 nucleotides are TGTGCCAGCAGATCGACAGGGGGCCCTGAAGCTTTCTTT.